This T cell receptor beta chain was recorded in a study of radiation and T cells in renal cell carcinoma. On this clone itself: Antigen unknown.

Study-level points and caveats: Dominant CDR3 motifs were more common in irradiated tumors than controls. Irradiated tumors had higher TCR clonality than control tumors. Intratumoral heterogeneity was not captured in these approximately 0.91 g regions.

The CDR3 totals 15 residues. Germline V lookup: CDR1 MGHRA, CDR2 YSYEKL. Trimming removed 1 base at V and 5 bases at J, with 14 bases between. Method: immunoSEQ multiplex PCR; TCRdb's copy keeps in-frame clones and lacks some. The sample records 15,000 to 20,000 clones, 50% to 65% being singletons. Specified treatment: treatment-naive control, cytoreductive nephrectomy. This renal cell carcinoma was of the clear cell type. This clonotype originated in a man aged 40-50 years with renal cell carcinoma. This specimen was tumor tissue, taken from a patient whose treatment was nephrectomy without radiotherapy. The chain recombines TRBV4-1 with TRBJ1-2, with D tentatively TRBD1 (6 bases). CDR3 in DNA: TGCGCCAGCAGCCAAGCTCCAGGGGATTTGTATGGCTACACCTTC. Protein sequence: CASSQAPGDLYGYTF.